This TCR beta chain was found in a study of shared clonotypes between healthy human individuals. TCRdb keeps only in-frame clones here, not all; method: immunoSEQ multiplex PCR. This table has about 1.1 million clones, 70% to 80% appearing once. Memory CD4+ cells were the fraction left after CD45RA+ naive selection. The specimen was memory CD4+ T cells from PBMCs. Subset meaning: CD45RA-negative fraction. The receptor was isolated from a man younger than 35 in good health. Some clones in this sample may be carry-over from other donors' samples.

The CDR3 DNA reads TGTGCCAGCAGTTTATGGCGGGGGGCGAGCTACAATGAGCAGTTCTTC. It translates to CASSLWRGASYNEQFF. The chain links TRBV28 to TRBJ2-1; 8 positions agree with TRBD2. From germline, CDR1 is MDHEN and CDR2 SYDVKM. This CDR3 comprises 16 residues. The junction had 4 bases not matched to a gene; V was cut back by 0 bases and J by 3 bases.